The sequence of this TCR beta chain was determined in a study of T cells in localized non-small cell lung cancer. About this clone: Its antigen is currently unknown.

The CDR3 is 17 amino acids. The germline CDR1 and CDR2 sequences are SGHDT and YYEEEE. V was pared by 2 bases and J by 6 bases, with 23 bases between. Clones were read by immunoSEQ multiplex PCR, and TCRdb kept only the in-frame ones, dropping some. The sample lists some 71,000 clones; 84% were seen once. Whole-study results and caveats: A median of around 60 clones ranked among the top 100 in tumor appeared in adjacent lung.

This clonotype originated in a female donor older than 55 with stage I lung adenocarcinoma. V and J are TRBV5-6 and TRBJ1-1, with a weak D call TRBD1 (6 bases). Source: peripheral blood, taken before any cancer treatment. CDR3 protein: CASSFSDRSSGWSEAFF. The CDR3 DNA reads TGTGCCAGCAGCTTTTCCGACAGGTCGTCGGGCTGGTCTGAAGCTTTCTTT.